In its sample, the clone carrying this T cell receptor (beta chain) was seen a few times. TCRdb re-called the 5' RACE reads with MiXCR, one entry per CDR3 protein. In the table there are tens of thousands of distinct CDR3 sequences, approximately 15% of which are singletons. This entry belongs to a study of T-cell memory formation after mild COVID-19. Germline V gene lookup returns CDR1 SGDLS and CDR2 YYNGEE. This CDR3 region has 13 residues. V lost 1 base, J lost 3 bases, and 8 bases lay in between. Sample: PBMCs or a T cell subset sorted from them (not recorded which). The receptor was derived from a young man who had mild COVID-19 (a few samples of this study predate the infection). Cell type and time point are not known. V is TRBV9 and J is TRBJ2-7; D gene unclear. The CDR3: CASSVLPDYEQYF. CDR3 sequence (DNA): TGTGCCAGCAGCGTACTCCCAGACTACGAGCAGTACTTC.